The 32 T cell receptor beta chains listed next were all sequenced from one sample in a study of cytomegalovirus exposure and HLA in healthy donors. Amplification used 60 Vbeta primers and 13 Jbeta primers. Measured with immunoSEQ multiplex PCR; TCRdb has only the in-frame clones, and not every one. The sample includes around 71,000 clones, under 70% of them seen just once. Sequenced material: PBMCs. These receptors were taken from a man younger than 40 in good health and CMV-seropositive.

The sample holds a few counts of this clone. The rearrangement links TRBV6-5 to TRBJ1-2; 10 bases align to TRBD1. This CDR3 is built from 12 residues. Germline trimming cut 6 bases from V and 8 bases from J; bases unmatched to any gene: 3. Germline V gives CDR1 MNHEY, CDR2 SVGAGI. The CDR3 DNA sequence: TGTGCCAGCAGCCAGACAGGGGGCGGCTACACCTTC. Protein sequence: CASSQTGGGYTF.

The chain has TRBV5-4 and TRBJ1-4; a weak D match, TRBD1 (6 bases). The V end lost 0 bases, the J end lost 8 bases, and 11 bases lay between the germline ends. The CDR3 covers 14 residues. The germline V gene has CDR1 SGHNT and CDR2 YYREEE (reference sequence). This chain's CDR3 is CASSLGTRGEKLFF. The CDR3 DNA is TGTGCCAGCAGCTTGGGGACTAGGGGGGAAAAACTGTTTTTT. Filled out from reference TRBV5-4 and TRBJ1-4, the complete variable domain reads ETGVTQSPTHLIKTRGQQVTLRCSSQSGHNTVSWYQQALGQGPQFIFQYYREEENGRGNFPPRFSGLQFPNYSSELNVNALELDDSALYLCASSLGTRGEKLFFGSGTQLSVL.

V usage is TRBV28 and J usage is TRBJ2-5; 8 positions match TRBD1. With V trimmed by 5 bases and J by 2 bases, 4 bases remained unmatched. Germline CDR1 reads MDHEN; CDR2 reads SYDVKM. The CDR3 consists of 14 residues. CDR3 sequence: CASSPTGDQETQYF. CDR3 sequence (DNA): TGTGCCAGCAGTCCGACAGGGGATCAAGAGACCCAGTACTTC.

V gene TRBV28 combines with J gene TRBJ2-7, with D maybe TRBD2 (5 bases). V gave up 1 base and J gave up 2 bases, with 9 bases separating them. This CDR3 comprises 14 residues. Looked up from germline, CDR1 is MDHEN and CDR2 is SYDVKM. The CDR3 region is CASSLSSGTYEQYF. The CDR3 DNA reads TGTGCCAGCAGTTTATCTTCGGGGACCTACGAGCAGTACTTC.

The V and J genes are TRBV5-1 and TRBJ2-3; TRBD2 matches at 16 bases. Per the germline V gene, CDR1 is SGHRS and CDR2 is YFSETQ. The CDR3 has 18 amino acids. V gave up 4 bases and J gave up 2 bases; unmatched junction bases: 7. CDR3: CASSAGTSGGGNTDTQYF. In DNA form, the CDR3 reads TGCGCCAGCAGCGCGGGGACTAGCGGGGGGGGAAACACAGATACGCAGTATTTT.

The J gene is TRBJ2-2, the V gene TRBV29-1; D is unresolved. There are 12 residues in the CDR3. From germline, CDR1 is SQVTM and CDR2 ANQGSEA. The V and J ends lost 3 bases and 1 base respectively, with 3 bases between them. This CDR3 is CSVDGNTGELFF. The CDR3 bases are TGCAGCGTTGACGGGAACACCGGGGAGCTGTTTTTT.

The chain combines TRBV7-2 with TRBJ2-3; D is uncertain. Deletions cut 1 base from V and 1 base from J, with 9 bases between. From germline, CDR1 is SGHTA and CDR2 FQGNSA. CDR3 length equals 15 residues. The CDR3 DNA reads TGTGCCAGCAGCTTAGTTGCGGCTGGCACAGATACGCAGTATTTT. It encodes CASSLVAAGTDTQYF.

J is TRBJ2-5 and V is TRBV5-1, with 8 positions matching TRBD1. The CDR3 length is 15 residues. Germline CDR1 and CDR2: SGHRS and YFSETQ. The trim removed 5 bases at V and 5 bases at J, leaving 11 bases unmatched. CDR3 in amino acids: CASSLQGAAGETQYF. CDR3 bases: TGCGCCAGCAGTTTGCAGGGGGCGGCCGGGGAGACCCAGTACTTC.

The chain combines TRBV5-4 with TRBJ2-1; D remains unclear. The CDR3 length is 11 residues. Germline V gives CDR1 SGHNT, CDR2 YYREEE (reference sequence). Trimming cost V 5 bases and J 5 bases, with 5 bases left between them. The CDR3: CASSLNNEQFF. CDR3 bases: TGTGCCAGCAGTTTAAACAATGAGCAGTTCTTC.

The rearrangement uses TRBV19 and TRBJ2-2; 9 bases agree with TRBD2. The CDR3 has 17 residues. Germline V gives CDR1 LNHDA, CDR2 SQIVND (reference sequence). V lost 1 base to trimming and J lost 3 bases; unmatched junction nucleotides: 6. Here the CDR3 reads CASSIVSASGDTGELFF. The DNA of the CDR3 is TGTGCCAGTAGTATAGTCTCGGCTAGCGGGGACACCGGGGAGCTGTTTTTT.

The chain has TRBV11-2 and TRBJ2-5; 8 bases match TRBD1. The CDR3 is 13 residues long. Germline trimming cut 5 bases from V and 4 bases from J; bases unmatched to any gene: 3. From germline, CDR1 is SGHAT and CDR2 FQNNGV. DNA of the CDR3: TGTGCCAGCAGCCGCGACAGGGGAGAGACCCAGTACTTC. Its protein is CASSRDRGETQYF.

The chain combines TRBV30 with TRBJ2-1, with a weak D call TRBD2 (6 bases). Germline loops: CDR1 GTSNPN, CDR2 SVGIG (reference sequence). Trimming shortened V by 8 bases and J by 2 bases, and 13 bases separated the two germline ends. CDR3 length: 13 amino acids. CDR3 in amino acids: CARSGVPYNEQFF. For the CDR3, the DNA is TGTGCCAGATCGGGGGTTCCCTACAATGAGCAGTTCTTC.

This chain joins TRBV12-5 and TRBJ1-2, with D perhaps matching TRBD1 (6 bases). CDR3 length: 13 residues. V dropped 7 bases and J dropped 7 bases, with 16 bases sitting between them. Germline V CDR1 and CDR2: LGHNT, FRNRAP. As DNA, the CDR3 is TGTGCTAGTGCCGTGGACAGCGTCGGTGGCTACACCTTC. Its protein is CASAVDSVGGYTF.

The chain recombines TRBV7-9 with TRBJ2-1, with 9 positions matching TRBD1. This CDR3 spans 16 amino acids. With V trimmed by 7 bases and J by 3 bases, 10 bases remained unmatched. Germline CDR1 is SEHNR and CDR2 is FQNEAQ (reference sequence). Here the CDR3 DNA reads TGTGCCAGCACCCCTTCCGGGACAGGGATCTACAATGAGCAGTTCTTC. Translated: CASTPSGTGIYNEQFF.

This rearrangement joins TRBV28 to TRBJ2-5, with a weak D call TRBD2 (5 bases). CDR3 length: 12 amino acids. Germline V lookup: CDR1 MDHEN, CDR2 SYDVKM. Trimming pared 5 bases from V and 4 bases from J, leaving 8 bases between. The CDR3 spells CASSLAPETQYF. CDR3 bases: TGTGCCAGCAGTCTAGCACCAGAGACCCAGTACTTC.

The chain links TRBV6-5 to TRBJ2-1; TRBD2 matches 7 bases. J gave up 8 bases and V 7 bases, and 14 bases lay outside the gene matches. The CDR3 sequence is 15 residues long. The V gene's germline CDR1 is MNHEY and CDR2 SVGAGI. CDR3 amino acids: CASKYAGGGRDEQFF. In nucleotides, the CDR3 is TGTGCCAGCAAATACGCTGGCGGGGGTAGAGATGAGCAGTTCTTC.

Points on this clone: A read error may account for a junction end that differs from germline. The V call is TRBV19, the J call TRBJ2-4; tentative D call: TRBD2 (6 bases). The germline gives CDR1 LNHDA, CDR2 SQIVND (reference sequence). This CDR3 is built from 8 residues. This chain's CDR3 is CASREGHF. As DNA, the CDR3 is TGTGCCAGTAGGGAGGGTCACTTC.

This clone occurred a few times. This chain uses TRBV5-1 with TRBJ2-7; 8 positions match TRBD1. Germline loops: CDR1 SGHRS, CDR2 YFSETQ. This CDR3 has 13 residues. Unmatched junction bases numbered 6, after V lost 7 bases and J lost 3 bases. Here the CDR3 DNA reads TGCGCCAGCGGGGGACAGGAGAACTACGAGCAGTACTTC. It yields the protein CASGGQENYEQYF.

The CDR3 protein is CASSQFSGASYEQYF. As DNA, the CDR3 is TGCGCCAGCAGCCAATTTAGCGGAGCCTCCTACGAGCAGTACTTC. The chain links TRBV4-3 to TRBJ2-7; a weak D match, TRBD2 (6 bases). Germline CDR1 is LGHNA and CDR2 is YSLEER. With 2 bases removed from V and 0 bases from J, the gap between germline ends came to 11 bases. The CDR3 is 15 amino acids.

Here the CDR3 DNA reads TGTGCCAGCTCACCGGTAGGTGACACCTACGAGCAGTACTTC. Residues: CASSPVGDTYEQYF. The rearrangement uses TRBV18 and TRBJ2-7; the D is unclear. V was shortened by 3 bases and J by 2 bases, with 11 bases between the two germline ends. The germline V gene has CDR1 KGHSH and CDR2 LQKENI. The CDR3 has 14 amino acids.

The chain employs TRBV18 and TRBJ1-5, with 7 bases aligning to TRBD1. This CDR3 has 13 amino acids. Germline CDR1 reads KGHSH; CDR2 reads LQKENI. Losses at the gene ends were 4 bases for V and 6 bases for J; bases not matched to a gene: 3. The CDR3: CASSQGAVQPQHF. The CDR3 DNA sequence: TGTGCCAGCTCACAGGGGGCCGTTCAGCCCCAGCATTTT.

The chain's CDR3 is CASGLLAGYTDTQYF. The DNA for the CDR3 is TGTGCTAGTGGTTTGTTAGCGGGATACACAGATACGCAGTATTTT. This chain joins TRBV12-5 and TRBJ2-3; 8 positions match TRBD2. With V trimmed by 2 bases and J by 2 bases, 3 bases remained unmatched. Germline CDR1 is LGHNT and CDR2 is FRNRAP. The CDR3 is 15 amino acids.

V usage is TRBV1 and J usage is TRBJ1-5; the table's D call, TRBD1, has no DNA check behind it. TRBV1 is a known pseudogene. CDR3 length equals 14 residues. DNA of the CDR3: TGCACCAGGCGGGACAGGGGATCGATGAGGCCCCAGCATTTT. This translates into CTRRDRGSMRPQHF.

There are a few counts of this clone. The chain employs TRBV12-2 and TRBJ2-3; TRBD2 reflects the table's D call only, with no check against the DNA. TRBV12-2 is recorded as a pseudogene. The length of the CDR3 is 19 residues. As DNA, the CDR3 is TGTGCAAGTCTACTACCCCAAAACCTGACTAGCGGGGGGGAGGATACGCAGTATTTT. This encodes CASLLPQNLTSGGEDTQYF.

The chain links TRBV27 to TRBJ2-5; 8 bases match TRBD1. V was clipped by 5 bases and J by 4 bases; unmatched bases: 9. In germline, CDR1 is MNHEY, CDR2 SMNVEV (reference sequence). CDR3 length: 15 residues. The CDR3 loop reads CASSLHRQGSETQYF. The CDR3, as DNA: TGTGCCAGCAGTCTTCACCGACAGGGGTCAGAGACCCAGTACTTC.

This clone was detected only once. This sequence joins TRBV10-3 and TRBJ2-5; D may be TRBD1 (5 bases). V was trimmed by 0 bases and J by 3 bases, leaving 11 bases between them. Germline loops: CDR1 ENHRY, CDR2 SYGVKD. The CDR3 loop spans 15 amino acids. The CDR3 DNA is TGTGCCATCAGTGAGTCAGGGCCAGGGAAAGAGACCCAGTACTTC. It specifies CAISESGPGKETQYF.

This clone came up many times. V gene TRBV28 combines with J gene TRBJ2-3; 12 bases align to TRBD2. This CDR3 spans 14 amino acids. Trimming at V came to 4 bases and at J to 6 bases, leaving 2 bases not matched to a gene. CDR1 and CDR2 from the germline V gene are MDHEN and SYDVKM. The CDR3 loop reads CASSSGLAGDTQYF. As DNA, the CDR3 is TGTGCCAGCAGTTCCGGACTAGCGGGGGATACGCAGTATTTT.

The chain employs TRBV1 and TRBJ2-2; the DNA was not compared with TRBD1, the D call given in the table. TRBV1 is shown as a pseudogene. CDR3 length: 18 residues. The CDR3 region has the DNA TGCACCAGCAGTCCCCCGGGACAGAACCTCGGGAACACCGGGGAGCTGTTTTTT. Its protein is CTSSPPGQNLGNTGELFF.

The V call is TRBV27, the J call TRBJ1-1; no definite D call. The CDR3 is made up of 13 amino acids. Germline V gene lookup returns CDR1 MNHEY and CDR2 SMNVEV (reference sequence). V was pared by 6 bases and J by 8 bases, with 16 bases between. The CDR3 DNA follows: TGTGCCAGCAGCCCTGAGGGTCCCTACGAAGCTTTCTTT. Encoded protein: CASSPEGPYEAFF.

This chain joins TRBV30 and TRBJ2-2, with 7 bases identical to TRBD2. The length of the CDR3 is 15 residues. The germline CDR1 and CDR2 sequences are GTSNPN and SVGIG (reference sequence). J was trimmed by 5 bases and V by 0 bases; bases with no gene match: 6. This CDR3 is CAWSVLLAQTGELFF. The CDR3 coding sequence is TGTGCCTGGAGTGTATTACTAGCGCAAACCGGGGAGCTGTTTTTT.

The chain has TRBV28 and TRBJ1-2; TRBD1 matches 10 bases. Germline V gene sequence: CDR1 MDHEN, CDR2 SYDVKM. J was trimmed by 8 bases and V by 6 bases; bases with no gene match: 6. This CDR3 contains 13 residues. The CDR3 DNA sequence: TGTGCCAGCAGCTCTGGGACAGGGGCCGGCTACACCTTC. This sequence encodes CASSSGTGAGYTF.

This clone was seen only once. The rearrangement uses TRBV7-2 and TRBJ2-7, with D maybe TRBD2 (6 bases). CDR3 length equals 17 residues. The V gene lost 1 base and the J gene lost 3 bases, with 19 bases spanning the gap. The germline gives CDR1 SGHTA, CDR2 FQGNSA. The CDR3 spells CASSLGGRTRRVYEQYF. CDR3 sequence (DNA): TGTGCCAGCAGCTTAGGTGGGCGTACTAGGAGGGTCTACGAGCAGTACTTC.